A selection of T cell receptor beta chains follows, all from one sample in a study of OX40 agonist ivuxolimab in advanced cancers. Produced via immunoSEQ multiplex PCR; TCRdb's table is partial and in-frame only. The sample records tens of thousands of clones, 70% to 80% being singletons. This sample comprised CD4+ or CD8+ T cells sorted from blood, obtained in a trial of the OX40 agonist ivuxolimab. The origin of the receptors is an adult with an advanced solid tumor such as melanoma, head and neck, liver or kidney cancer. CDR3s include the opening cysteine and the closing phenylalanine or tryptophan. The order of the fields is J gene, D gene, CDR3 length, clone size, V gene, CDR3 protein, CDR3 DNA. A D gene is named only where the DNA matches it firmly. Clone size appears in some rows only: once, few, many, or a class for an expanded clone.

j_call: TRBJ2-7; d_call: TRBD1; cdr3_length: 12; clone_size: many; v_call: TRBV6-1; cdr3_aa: CASDDRGYEQYF; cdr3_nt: TGTGCCAGCGACGACAGGGGGTACGAGCAGTACTTC
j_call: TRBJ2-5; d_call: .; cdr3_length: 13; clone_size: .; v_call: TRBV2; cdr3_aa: CASSEVTRETQYF; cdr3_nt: TGTGCCAGCAGTGAAGTAACACGAGAGACCCAGTACTTC
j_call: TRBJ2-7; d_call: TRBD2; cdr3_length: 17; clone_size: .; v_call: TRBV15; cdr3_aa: CATSSRLTSGGASEQYF; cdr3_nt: TGTGCCACCAGCAGTCGACTTACTAGCGGGGGGGCGAGTGAGCAGTACTTC
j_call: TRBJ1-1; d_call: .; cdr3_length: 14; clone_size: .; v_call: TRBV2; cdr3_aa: CASSGGQVNTEAFF; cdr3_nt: TGTGCCAGCAGTGGAGGCCAGGTCAACACTGAAGCTTTCTTT
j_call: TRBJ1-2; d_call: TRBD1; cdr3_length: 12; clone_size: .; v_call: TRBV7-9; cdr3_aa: CASSLTGDGYTF; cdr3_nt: TGTGCCAGCAGCTTAACAGGGGATGGCTACACCTTC
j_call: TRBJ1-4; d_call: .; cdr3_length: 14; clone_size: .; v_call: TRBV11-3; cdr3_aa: CASSLVGSNEKLFF; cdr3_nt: TGTGCCAGCAGCTTAGTGGGATCTAATGAAAAACTGTTTTTT
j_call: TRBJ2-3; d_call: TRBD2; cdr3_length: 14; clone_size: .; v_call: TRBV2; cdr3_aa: CASSGLGDTDTQYF; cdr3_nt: TGTGCCAGCTCGGGACTAGGGGACACAGATACGCAGTATTTT
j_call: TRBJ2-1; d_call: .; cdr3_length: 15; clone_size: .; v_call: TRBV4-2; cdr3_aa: CASSQDGERNNEQFF; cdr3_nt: TGTGCCAGCAGCCAAGATGGGGAGCGGAACAATGAGCAGTTCTTC
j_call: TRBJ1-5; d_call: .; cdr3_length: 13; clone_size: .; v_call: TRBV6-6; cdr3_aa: CASSYLGDQPQHF; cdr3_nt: TGTGCCAGCAGTTACCTCGGAGATCAGCCCCAGCATTTT
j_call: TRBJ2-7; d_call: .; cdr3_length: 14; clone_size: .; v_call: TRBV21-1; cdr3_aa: CASSKWDRAYEQYF; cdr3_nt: TGTGCCAGCAGCAAGTGGGACAGGGCGTACGAGCAGTACTTC
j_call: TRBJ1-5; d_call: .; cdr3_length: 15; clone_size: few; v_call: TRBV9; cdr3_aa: CASSVAGVSNQPQHF; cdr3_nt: TGTGCCAGCAGCGTAGCGGGGGTTAGCAATCAGCCCCAGCATTTT
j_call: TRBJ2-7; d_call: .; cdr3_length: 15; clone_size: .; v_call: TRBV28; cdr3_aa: CASSLTAGAASEQYF; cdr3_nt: TGTGCCAGCAGTTTAACGGCAGGGGCAGCGTCCGAGCAGTACTTC
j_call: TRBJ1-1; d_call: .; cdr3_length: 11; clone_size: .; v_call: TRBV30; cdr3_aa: CAWTGPTEAFF; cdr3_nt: TGTGCCTGGACAGGCCCTACTGAAGCTTTCTTT
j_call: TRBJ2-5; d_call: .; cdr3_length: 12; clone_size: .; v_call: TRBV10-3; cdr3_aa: CAISGGEETQYF; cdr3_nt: TGTGCCATCAGCGGTGGGGAAGAGACCCAGTACTTC
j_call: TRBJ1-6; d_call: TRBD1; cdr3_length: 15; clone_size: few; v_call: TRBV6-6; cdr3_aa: CASSYEGQGVSPLHF; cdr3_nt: TGTGCCAGCAGTTACGAGGGACAGGGCGTATCACCCCTCCACTTT
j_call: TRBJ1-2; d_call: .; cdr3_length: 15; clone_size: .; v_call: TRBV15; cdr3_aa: CATSRDQGNRRGYTF; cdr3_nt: TGTGCCACCAGCAGAGATCAAGGCAATCGGCGAGGCTACACCTTC
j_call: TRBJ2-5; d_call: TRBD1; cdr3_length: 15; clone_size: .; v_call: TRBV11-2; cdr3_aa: CASSLLTGERETQYF; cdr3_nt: TGTGCCAGCAGCTTGCTGACAGGGGAAAGGGAGACCCAGTACTTC
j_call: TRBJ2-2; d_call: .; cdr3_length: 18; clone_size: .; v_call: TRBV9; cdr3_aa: CASSPRSSGGGQIGELFF; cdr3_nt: TGTGCCAGCAGCCCCCGATCCAGCGGAGGGGGCCAGATCGGGGAGCTGTTTTTT
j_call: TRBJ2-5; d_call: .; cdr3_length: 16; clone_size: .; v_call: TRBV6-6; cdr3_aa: CASSSLEARVQETQYF; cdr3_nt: TGTGCCAGCAGTTCCTTGGAGGCGAGGGTTCAAGAGACCCAGTACTTC
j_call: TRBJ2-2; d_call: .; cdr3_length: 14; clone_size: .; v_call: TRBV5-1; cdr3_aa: CASSSDRPTGELFF; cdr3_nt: TGCGCCAGCAGCTCTGACAGACCGACCGGGGAGCTGTTTTTT
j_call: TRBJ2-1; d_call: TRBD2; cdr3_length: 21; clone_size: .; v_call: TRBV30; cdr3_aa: CAWSALPGQLLAGGSYNEQFF; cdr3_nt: TGTGCCTGGAGCGCCCTACCGGGACAGCTCCTAGCGGGGGGCTCCTACAATGAGCAGTTCTTC
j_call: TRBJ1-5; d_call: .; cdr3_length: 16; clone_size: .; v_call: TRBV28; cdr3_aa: CASSFGGRGPDQPQHF; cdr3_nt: TGTGCCAGCAGTTTTGGTGGGAGAGGACCAGATCAGCCCCAGCATTTT
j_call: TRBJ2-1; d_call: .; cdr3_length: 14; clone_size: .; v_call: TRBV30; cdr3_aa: CAWSVRGSYNEQFF; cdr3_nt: TGTGCCTGGAGTGTACGGGGGTCCTACAATGAGCAGTTCTTC
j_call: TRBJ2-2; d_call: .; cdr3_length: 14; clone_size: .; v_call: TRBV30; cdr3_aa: CAWKGVVATGELFF; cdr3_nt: TGTGCCTGGAAGGGGGTGGTTGCCACCGGGGAGCTGTTTTTT
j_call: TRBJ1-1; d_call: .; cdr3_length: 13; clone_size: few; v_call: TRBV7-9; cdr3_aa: CASTLMGITEAFF; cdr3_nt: TGTGCCAGCACCCTGATGGGGATAACTGAAGCTTTCTTT
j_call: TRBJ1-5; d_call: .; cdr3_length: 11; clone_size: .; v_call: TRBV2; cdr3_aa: CASSLRGEEHF; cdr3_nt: TGTGCCAGCAGTCTCAGGGGAGAGGAGCATTTT
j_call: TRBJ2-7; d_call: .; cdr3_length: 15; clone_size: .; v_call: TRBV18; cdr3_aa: CASSLGTIGHYEQYF; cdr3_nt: TGTGCCAGCTCACTAGGGACAATCGGGCACTACGAGCAGTACTTC
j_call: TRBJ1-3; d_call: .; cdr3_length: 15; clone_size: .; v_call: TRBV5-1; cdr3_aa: CASSSSGGYGNTIYF; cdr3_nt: TGCGCCAGCAGCTCGTCCGGGGGGTACGGAAACACCATATATTTT
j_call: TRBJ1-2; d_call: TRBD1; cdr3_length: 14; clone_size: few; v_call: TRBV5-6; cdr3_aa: CASSQGTGNYGYTF; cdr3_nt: TGTGCCAGCAGCCAAGGGACAGGGAACTATGGCTACACCTTC
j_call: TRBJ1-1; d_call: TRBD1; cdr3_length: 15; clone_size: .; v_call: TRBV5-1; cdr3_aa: CASSLMDGSGTGAFF; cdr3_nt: TGCGCCAGCAGCTTGATGGATGGGTCCGGGACAGGAGCTTTCTTT
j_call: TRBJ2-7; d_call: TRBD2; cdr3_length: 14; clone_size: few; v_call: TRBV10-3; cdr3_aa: CALSPSGGPYEQYF; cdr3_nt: TGTGCCCTAAGTCCTAGCGGGGGACCCTACGAGCAGTACTTC
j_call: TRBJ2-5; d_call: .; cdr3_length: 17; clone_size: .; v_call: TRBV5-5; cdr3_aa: CASSYTNPLERQETQYF; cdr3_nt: TGTGCCAGCAGCTACACCAACCCCTTGGAGCGGCAAGAGACCCAGTACTTC
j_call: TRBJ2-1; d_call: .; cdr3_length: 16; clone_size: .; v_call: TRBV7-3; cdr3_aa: CASSLTGRLTYNEQFF; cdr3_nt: TGTGCCAGCAGCTTAACGGGCCGCCTAACCTACAATGAGCAGTTCTTC
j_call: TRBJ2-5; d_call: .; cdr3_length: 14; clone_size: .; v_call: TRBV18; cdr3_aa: CASSPRFSAETQYF; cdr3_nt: TGTGCCAGCTCACCACGCTTTAGCGCAGAGACCCAGTACTTC
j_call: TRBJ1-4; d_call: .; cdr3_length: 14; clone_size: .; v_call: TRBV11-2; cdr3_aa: CASSFGGMDEKLFF; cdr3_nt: TGTGCCAGCAGCTTTGGAGGAATGGATGAAAAACTGTTTTTT
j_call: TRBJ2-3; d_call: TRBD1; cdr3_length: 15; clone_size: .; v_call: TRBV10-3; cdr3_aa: CAISEPRGNTDTQYF; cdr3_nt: TGTGCCATCAGTGAGCCCAGGGGGAACACAGATACGCAGTATTTT
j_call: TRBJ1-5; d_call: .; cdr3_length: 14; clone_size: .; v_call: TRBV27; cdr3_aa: CASSRDYSNQPQHF; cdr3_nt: TGTGCCAGCAGCCGGGACTATAGCAATCAGCCCCAGCATTTT
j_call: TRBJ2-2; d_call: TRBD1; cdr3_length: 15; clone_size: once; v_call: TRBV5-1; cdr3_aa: CASSHTDRVTGELFF; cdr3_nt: TGCGCCAGCAGCCATACAGACAGGGTGACCGGGGAGCTGTTTTTT
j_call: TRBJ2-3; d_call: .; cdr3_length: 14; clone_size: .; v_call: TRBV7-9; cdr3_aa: CASSEDRSTDTQYF; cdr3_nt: TGTGCCAGCAGCGAAGACAGAAGCACAGATACGCAGTATTTT
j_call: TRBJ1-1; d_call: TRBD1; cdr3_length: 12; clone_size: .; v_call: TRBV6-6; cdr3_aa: CASRTGSTEAFF; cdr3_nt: TGTGCCAGCCGGACAGGGAGCACTGAAGCTTTCTTT
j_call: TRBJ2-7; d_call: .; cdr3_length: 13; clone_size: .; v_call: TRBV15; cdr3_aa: CATSREGFGEQYF; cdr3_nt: TGTGCCACCAGCAGAGAGGGGTTTGGGGAGCAGTACTTC
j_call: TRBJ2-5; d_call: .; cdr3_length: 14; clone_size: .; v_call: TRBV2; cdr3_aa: CASSERTAGETQYF; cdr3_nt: TGTGCCAGCAGTGAAAGGACAGCCGGAGAGACCCAGTACTTC
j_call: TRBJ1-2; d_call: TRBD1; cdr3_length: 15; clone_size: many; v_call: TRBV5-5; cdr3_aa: CASSPTSDRGYGYTF; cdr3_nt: TGTGCCAGCAGCCCCACGTCGGACAGGGGCTATGGCTACACCTTC
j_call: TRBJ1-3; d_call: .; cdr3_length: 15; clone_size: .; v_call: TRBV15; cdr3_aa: CATSSPEVAGNTIYF; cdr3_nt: TGTGCCACCAGCAGTCCCGAGGTGGCGGGAAACACCATATATTTT
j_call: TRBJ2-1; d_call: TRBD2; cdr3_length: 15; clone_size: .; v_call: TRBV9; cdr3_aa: CASSVMSAGGHEQFF; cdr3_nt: TGTGCCAGCAGCGTCATGAGCGCGGGAGGACATGAGCAGTTCTTC
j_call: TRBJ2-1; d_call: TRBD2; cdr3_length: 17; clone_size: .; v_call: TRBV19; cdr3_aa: CASSIDLLAGGYNEQFF; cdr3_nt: TGTGCCAGTAGTATAGATCTATTGGCGGGAGGCTACAATGAGCAGTTCTTC
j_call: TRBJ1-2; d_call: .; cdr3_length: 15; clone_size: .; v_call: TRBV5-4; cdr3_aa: CASSLDGGKVDGYTF; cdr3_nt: TGTGCCAGCAGCTTGGATGGGGGCAAGGTTGATGGCTACACCTTC
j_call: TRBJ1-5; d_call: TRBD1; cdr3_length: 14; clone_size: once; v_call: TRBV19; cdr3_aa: CATTRQGGNQPQHF; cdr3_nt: TGTGCCACGACGAGACAGGGCGGCAATCAGCCCCAGCATTTT
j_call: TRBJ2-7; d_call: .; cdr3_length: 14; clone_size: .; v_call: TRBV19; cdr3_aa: CASSITIPGHEQYF; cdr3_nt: TGTGCCAGTAGTATTACCATCCCCGGCCACGAGCAGTACTTC